This entry is about one T cell receptor (beta chain). Its target is not known. This sample is part of a study of T cells in tuberculosis. Regarding the study as a whole: Active tuberculosis TCR-alpha repertoires lay closer to GMM-specific TCRs than IGRA-negative controls, suggesting clonal expansion.

The CDR3 is made up of 15 amino acids. Unmatched junction bases numbered 8, after V lost 3 bases and J lost 5 bases. Germline CDR1 reads MNHNY; CDR2 reads SVGAGI (reference sequence). The data were produced by immunoSEQ multiplex PCR, yet TCRdb's version contains in-frame clones alone and is incomplete. The sample carries 30,000 to 45,000 clones, 94% recorded once. This TCR derives from a donor between 10 and 35 years old with latent tuberculosis or without tuberculosis infection. Some clones in this sample may be carry-over from other donors' samples. The chain recombines TRBV6-6 with TRBJ2-7; 9 bases map to TRBD1. Sequencing was done on a sample of PBMCs. The CDR3 region is CASSYVGTGSNEQYF. The CDR3 DNA sequence: TGTGCCAGCAGTTATGTAGGGACAGGGAGCAACGAGCAGTACTTC.